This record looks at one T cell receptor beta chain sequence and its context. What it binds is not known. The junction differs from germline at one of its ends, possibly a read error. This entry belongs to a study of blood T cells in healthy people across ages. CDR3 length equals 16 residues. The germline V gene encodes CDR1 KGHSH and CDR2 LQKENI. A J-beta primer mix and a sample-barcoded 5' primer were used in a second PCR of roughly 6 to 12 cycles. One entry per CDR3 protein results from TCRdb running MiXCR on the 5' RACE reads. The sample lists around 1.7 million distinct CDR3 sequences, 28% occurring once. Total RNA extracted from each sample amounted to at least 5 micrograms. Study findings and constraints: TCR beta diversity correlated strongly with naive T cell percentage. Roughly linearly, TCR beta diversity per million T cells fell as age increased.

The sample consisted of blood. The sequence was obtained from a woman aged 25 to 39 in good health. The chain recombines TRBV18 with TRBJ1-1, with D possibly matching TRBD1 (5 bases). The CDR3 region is CVSSPSRSGTGPEAFF. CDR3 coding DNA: TGTGTCAGCTCACCATCGAGGTCCGGGACGGGCCCTGAAGCTTTCTTT.